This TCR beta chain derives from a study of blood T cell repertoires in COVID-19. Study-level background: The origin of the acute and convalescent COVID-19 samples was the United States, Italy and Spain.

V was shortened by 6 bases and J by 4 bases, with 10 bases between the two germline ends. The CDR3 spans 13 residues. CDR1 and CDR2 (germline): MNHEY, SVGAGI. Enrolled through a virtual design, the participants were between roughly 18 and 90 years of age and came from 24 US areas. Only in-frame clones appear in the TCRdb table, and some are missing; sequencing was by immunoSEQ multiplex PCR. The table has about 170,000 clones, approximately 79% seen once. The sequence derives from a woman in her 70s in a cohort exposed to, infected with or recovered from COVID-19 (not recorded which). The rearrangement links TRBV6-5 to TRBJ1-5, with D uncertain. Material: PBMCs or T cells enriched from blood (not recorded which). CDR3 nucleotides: TGTGCCAGCAGCCCCGGGAAAAATCAGCCCCAGCATTTT. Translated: CASSPGKNQPQHF.